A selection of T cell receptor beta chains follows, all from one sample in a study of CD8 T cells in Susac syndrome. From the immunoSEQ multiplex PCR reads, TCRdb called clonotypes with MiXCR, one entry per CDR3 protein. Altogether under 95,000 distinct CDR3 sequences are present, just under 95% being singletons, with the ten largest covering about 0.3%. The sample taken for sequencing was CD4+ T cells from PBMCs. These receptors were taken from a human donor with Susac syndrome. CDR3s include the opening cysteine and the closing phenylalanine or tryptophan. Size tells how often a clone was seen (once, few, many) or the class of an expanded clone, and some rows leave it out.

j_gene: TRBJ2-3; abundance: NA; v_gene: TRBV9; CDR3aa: CASSVVGREDTQYF
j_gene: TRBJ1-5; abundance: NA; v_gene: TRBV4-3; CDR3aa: CASSQDSSNQPQHF
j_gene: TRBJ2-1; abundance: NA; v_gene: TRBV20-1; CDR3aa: CSAPLPGQGNEQFF
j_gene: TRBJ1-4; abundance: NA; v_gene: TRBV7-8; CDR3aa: CASSPRRDGTTNEKLFF
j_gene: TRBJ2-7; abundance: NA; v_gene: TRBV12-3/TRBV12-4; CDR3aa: CASSPRAGLIEQYF
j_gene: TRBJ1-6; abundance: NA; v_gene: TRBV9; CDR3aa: CASSVTGQNSPLHF
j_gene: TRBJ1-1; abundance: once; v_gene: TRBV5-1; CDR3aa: CASSSTTGVNTEAFF
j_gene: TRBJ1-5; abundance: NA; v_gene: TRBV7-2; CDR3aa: CASSDQGSRPQHF
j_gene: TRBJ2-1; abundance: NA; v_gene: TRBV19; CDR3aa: CASSIRQIYNEQFF
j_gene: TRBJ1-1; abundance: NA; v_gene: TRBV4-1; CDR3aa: CASSHPARRGMNTEAFF
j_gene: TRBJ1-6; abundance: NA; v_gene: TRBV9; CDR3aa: CASSPRDVYNSPLHF
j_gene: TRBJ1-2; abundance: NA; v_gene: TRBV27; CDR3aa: CASKNYGYTF
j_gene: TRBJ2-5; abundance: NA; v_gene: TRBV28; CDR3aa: CASSLPSRWETQYF
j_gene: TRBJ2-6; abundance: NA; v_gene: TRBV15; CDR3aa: CATSRVQGSGANVLTF
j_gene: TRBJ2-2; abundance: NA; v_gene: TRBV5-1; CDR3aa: CASRLGSLTGELFF
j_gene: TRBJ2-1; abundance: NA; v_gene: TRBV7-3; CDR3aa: CASSFTGDNEQFF
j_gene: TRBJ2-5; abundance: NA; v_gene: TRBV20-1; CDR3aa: CSARGWLAGSQETQYF
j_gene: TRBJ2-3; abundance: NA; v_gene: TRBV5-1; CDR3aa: CASSLEGPSTDTQYF
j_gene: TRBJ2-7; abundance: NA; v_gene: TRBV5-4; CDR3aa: CASSLRPTGVSYEQYF
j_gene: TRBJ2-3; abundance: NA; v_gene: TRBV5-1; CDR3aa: CASSLKLAGTADTQYF
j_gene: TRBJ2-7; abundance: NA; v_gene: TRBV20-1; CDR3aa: CSARETASYEQYF
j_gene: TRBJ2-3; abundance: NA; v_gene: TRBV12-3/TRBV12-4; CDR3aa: CASSLRGLGTQYF
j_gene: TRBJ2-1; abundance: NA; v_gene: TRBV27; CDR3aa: CASTELAGGLNEQFF
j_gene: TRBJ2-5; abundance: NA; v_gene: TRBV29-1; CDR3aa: CSVVSGGARAETQYF
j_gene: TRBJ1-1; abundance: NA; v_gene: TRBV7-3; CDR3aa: CASSLSPSRQATEAFF
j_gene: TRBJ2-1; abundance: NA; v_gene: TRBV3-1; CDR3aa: CASSLTVTEQFF
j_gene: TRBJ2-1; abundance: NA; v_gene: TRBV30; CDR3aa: CAWSAGGEADEQFF
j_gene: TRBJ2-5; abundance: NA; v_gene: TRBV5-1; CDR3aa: CASSPGHGLQETQYF
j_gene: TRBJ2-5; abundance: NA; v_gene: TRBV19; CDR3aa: CASSMGIQETQYF
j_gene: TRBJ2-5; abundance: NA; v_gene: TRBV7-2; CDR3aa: CASSQQRGGQETQYF
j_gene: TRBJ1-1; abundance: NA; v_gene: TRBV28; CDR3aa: CASKGNTEAFF
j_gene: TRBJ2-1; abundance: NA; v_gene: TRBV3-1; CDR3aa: CASSHAGLAGVYNEQFF
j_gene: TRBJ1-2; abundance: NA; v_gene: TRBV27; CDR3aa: CASSPRQILGGYTF
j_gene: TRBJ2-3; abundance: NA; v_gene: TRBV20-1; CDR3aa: CSAPGTAGTDTQYF
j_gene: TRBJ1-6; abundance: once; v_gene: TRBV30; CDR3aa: CAWSVLGTANNSPLHF
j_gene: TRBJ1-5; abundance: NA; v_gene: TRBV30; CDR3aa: CAWRADSKPQHF
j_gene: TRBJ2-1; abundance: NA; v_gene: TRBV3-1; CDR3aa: CASSLAGNEQFF
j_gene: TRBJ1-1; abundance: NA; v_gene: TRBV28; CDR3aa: CASTLGGGRAFF
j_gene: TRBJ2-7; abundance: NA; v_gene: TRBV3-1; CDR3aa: CASSQEAVTYEQYF
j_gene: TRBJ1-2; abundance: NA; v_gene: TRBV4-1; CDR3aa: CASSQDPAGSYGYTF
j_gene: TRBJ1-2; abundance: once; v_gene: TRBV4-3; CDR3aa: CASSQEGGTGDFNYGYTF
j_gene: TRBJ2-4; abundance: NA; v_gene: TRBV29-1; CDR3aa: CSVELRGPKNIQYF
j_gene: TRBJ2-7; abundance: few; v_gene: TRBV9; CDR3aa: CASSVGQGGYEQYF
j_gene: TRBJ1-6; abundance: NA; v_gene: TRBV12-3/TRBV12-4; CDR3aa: CASSLVRNSPLHF
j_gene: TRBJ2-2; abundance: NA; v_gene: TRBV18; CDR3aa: CASSPAVANTGELFF
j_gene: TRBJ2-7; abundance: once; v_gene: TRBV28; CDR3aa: CASNTPGLDYEQYF
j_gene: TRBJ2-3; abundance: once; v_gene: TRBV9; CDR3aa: CASSVVGGATDTQYF
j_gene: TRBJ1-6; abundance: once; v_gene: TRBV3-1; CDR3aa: CASTLRGSYNSPLHF
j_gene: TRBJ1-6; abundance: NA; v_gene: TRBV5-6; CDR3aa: CASSSPDRGESPLHF
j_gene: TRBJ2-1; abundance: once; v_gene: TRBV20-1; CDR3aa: CSASLLAGGPGEQFF
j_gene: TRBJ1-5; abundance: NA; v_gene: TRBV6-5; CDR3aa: CASSPVDRSNQPQHF
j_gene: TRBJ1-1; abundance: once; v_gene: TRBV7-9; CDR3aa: CASSVDRVTEAFF
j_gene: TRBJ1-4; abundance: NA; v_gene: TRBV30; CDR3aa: CACSRDSNEKLFF
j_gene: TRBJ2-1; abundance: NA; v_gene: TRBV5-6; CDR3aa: CASSSSSVSYNEQFF
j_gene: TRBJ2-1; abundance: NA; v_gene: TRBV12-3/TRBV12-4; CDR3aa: CASRATGGFYNEQFF